Listed here are 24 T cell receptor beta chains from one sample, sequenced in a study of blood T cell repertoires in COVID-19. Sequenced by immunoSEQ multiplex PCR; TCRdb stores in-frame clones only, minus some. The sample shows 90,000 to 130,000 clones, 55% to 75% of them seen only once. The sequenced sample consisted of peripheral blood. All receptors come from a woman aged 35 to 49 with acute or convalescent COVID-19.

The chain combines TRBV3-1 (or the pseudogene TRBV3-2) with TRBJ2-3; 10 bases match TRBD2. The CDR3 has 17 residues. The V gene's germline CDR1 is LGHDT and CDR2 YNNKEL (reference sequence). V lost 1 base and J lost 2; bases outside the gene matches: 6. The CDR3 nucleotides are TGTGCCAGCAGCCAAGGTACGACTAGCGGGCACACAGATACGCAGTATTTT. This codes for CASSQGTTSGHTDTQYF.

V and J are TRBV10-3 and TRBJ1-2; 9 nucleotides agree with TRBD1. The length of the CDR3 is 15 residues. Per germline, CDR1 ENHRY and CDR2 SYGVKD. V trimming: 0 bases; J trimming: 4 bases; junction bases outside the gene matches: 3. The CDR3 sequence: CAISESTGGSYGYTF. In DNA, the CDR3 is TGTGCCATCAGTGAGTCAACAGGGGGCAGCTATGGCTACACCTTC.

This clone was counted a few times. The chain links TRBV7-2 to TRBJ1-5; tentative D call: TRBD1 (6 bases). Per germline, CDR1 SGHTA and CDR2 FQGNSA. The CDR3 runs to 14 residues. V was trimmed by 2 bases and J by 8 bases, leaving 13 bases between them. CDR3 bases: TGTGCCAGCAGCTTATCACAGGGCCCGGAGCCCCAGCATTTT. The encoded protein is CASSLSQGPEPQHF.

The chain recombines TRBV2 with TRBJ1-3; D is unresolved. V was pared by 6 bases and J by 4 bases, with 19 bases between. Germline lookup yields CDR1 SNHLY and CDR2 FYNNEI. CDR3 length: 16 residues. The DNA for the CDR3 is TGTGCCAGCAGCCCCGAGAGGGCCGGCCGCGGAAACACCATATATTTT. Translated, it gives CASSPERAGRGNTIYF.

The V gene is TRBV7-2, the J gene TRBJ2-7, with 10 bases fitting TRBD1. Trimming removed 5 bases from V and 4 bases from J; junction bases left unmatched: 11. The V gene's germline CDR1 is SGHTA and CDR2 FQGNSA. This CDR3 has 16 amino acids. The CDR3 bases are TGTGCCAGCAGCCTCGCCGGGACAGGGGTGGGATACGAGCAGTACTTC. Translating it yields CASSLAGTGVGYEQYF.

This sequence joins TRBV19 and TRBJ2-7, with D maybe TRBD2 (5 bases). The CDR3 has 14 residues. CDR1 is LNHDA and CDR2 is SQIVND in the germline V gene (reference sequence). The ends were cut back, 3 bases at V and 0 bases at J, with 9 bases in the middle. CDR3 residues: CASSIGRGSYEQYF. The CDR3 DNA follows: TGTGCCAGTAGTATCGGACGGGGCTCCTACGAGCAGTACTTC.

The chain uses TRBV19 and TRBJ1-5; D gene unclear. The germline gives CDR1 LNHDA, CDR2 SQIVND (reference sequence). This CDR3 contains 14 residues. V was cut by 7 bases and J by 1 base, with 11 bases left in between. CDR3 nucleotide sequence: TGTGCCAGTACTGGGCTTGTAAGCAATCAGCCCCAGCATTTT. Its protein is CASTGLVSNQPQHF.

This clone was seen a few times. J is TRBJ2-7 and V is TRBV5-1, with TRBD1 identical over 7 bases. The junction had 7 bases not matched to a gene; V was cut back by 2 bases and J by 5 bases. Looked up from germline, CDR1 is SGHRS and CDR2 is YFSETQ. This CDR3 spans 14 amino acids. This chain's CDR3 is CASSLTGTEDEQYF. In nucleotides, the CDR3 is TGCGCCAGCAGCTTAACAGGGACAGAGGACGAGCAGTACTTC. Full variable domain (missing parts from reference TRBV5-1 and TRBJ2-7): KAGVTQTPRYLIKTRGQQVTLSCSPISGHRSVSWYQQTPGQGLQFLFEYFSETQRNKGNFPGRFSGRQFSNSRSEMNVSTLELGDSALYLCASSLTGTEDEQYFGPGTRLTVT.

CDR3 nucleotides: TGCGCCAGCAGCTTTGGCGACAGGGCTGGCGGCTACACCTTC. It yields the protein CASSFGDRAGGYTF. The chain carries TRBV5-1 and TRBJ1-2, with 7 bases lining up with TRBD1. Trimming cost V 2 bases and J 8 bases; bases outside gene matches: 9. Germline V gene data show CDR1 as SGHRS and CDR2 as YFSETQ. CDR3 size: 14 residues.

This clone was recorded a few times. The chain uses TRBV3-1 (or the pseudogene TRBV3-2) and TRBJ1-1, with a weak D call TRBD1 (6 bases). Per germline, CDR1 LGHDT and CDR2 YNNKEL (reference sequence). CDR3 length equals 18 residues. V was pared by 0 bases and J by 2 bases, with 19 bases between. CDR3 sequence: CASSQDLKGHPVNTEAFF. The CDR3 DNA reads TGTGCCAGCAGCCAAGATCTAAAGGGACACCCAGTAAACACTGAAGCTTTCTTT.

J is TRBJ2-2 and V is TRBV12-5, with D uncertain. Germline V CDR1 and CDR2: LGHNT, FRNRAP. V was shortened by 1 base and J by 8 bases, with 11 bases between the two germline ends. The CDR3 is 14 residues long. Written as DNA, the CDR3 is TGTGCTAGTGGTTTGGGACTGGTAAATGGGGAGCTGTTTTTT. This encodes CASGLGLVNGELFF.

V is TRBV2 and J is TRBJ1-1; TRBD1 might be the D (5 bases). This CDR3 has 13 amino acids. Germline V gene lookup returns CDR1 SNHLY and CDR2 FYNNEI. Trimming stripped 10 bases from V and 1 base from J, with 13 bases between. In nucleotides, the CDR3 is TGTGCCAATTACGGTCAGGGGAACACTGAAGCTTTCTTT. This translates into CANYGQGNTEAFF.

This sequence joins TRBV2 and TRBJ1-6; tentatively, D is TRBD1 (6 bases). The germline CDR1 and CDR2 sequences are SNHLY and FYNNEI. Trimming stripped 8 bases from V and 9 bases from J, with 11 bases between. This CDR3 has 12 residues. The CDR3 sequence is CASEPGVSPLHF. Here the CDR3 DNA reads TGTGCCAGCGAGCCAGGGGTTTCACCCCTCCACTTT.

The chain joins TRBV19 to TRBJ2-7, with 7 nucleotides matching TRBD1. This CDR3 contains 14 residues. From germline, CDR1 is LNHDA and CDR2 SQIVND (reference sequence). Losses at the gene ends were 1 base for V and 3 bases for J; bases not matched to a gene: 3. CDR3 sequence: CASSIAGQLYEQYF. CDR3 DNA: TGTGCCAGTAGTATAGCGGGACAGCTCTACGAGCAGTACTTC.

The V call is TRBV24-1, the J call TRBJ2-2; D might be TRBD2 (5 bases). Trimming cost V 9 bases and J 1 base, with 17 bases left between them. The length of the CDR3 is 16 residues. The germline V gene encodes CDR1 KGHDR and CDR2 SFDVKD. CDR3 in DNA: TGTGCCACCGGGCCTAGCCCAAATTTGAACACCGGGGAGCTGTTTTTT. Translation gives CATGPSPNLNTGELFF.

The chain employs TRBV11-2 and TRBJ1-4, with D perhaps matching TRBD1 (5 bases). This CDR3 is 16 amino acids long. Germline V gives CDR1 SGHAT, CDR2 FQNNGV. The V end was cut by 4 bases, the J end by 7 bases, with 19 bases between. The CDR3 loop is CASSSLDYGGAEKLFF. As DNA, the CDR3 is TGTGCCAGCAGCTCCCTAGATTACGGAGGGGCTGAAAAACTGTTTTTT.

V is TRBV7-3 and J is TRBJ2-7, with TRBD1 matching over 10 bases. V was pared by 3 bases and J by 5 bases, with 1 base of the junction left unmatched. CDR3 length: 13 amino acids. Per the germline V gene, CDR1 is SGHTA and CDR2 is FQGTGA. The CDR3 protein is CASSLDRGNEQYF. CDR3 nucleotides: TGTGCCAGCAGCTTGGACAGGGGGAACGAGCAGTACTTC.

V gene TRBV5-4 combines with J gene TRBJ2-7, with TRBD2 matching over 7 bases. CDR3 size: 14 residues. Trimming removed 1 base from V and 2 bases from J; junction bases left unmatched: 3. Germline lookup yields CDR1 SGHNT and CDR2 YYREEE (reference sequence). The CDR3 loop is CASSLWGGAYEQYF. For the CDR3, the DNA is TGTGCCAGCAGCTTGTGGGGGGGGGCCTACGAGCAGTACTTC.

The rearrangement links TRBV7-2 to TRBJ2-7; possibly TRBD1 for D (6 bases). The CDR3 contains 12 residues. Trimming took 5 bases from V and 10 from J, leaving 15 bases between them. From germline, CDR1 is SGHTA and CDR2 FQGNSA. CDR3 sequence: CASSRNQGLQYF. DNA for the CDR3: TGTGCCAGCAGCCGTAACCAGGGGCTCCAGTACTTC.

V usage is TRBV7-2 and J usage is TRBJ2-5, with no clear D. Trimming removed 1 base from V and 10 bases from J, with 7 bases in between. The CDR3 sequence is 11 residues long. CDR1 and CDR2 from the germline V gene are SGHTA and FQGNSA. The CDR3 sequence is CASSLGYGQYF. CDR3 DNA: TGTGCCAGCAGCTTAGGATACGGCCAGTACTTC. Looking up the rest from reference TRBV7-2 and TRBJ2-5 gives the full variable domain: GAGVSQSPSNKVTEKGKDVELRCDPISGHTALYWYRQSLGQGLEFLIYFQGNSAPDKSGLPSDRFSAERTGGSVSTLTIQRTQQEDSAVYLCASSLGYGQYFGPGTRLLVL.

The chain links TRBV28 to TRBJ1-5; D perhaps matches TRBD1 (6 bases). From germline, CDR1 is MDHEN and CDR2 SYDVKM. The CDR3 sequence is 15 residues long. V lost 6 bases, J lost 3 bases, and 15 bases lay in between. The CDR3 DNA reads as TGTGCCAGCAGGACTCCACAGGGCCTCAATCAGCCCCAGCATTTT. Protein: CASRTPQGLNQPQHF.

CDR3 residues: CATSDSGGGRTGELFF. The CDR3 DNA sequence: TGTGCCACCAGTGATTCAGGGGGAGGACGCACCGGGGAGCTGTTTTTT. The rearrangement links TRBV24-1 to TRBJ2-2, with D perhaps matching TRBD1 (7 bases). This CDR3 spans 16 amino acids. Germline values: CDR1 KGHDR, CDR2 SFDVKD. V was trimmed by 2 bases and J by 4 bases, leaving 13 bases between them.

The chain carries TRBV6-1 and TRBJ1-4; possible D gene TRBD1, 6 bases. From germline, CDR1 is MNHNS and CDR2 SASEGT. CDR3 length equals 15 residues. Deletions cut 0 bases from V and 8 bases from J, with 13 bases between. The CDR3: CASSEAEGQGEKLFF. In nucleotides, the CDR3 is TGTGCCAGCAGTGAAGCAGAGGGGCAGGGGGAAAAACTGTTTTTT.

This chain's CDR3 is CASSPRTGSTEAFF. Written as DNA, the CDR3 is TGTGCCAGCAGTCCAAGGACAGGTAGCACTGAAGCTTTCTTT. The chain joins TRBV6-4 to TRBJ1-1, with TRBD1 identical over 7 bases. This CDR3 comprises 14 residues. V was pared by 5 bases and J by 4 bases, with 7 bases of the junction left unmatched. Germline V gene lookup returns CDR1 MRHNA and CDR2 SNTAGT.